Sequencing of this T cell receptor beta chain was carried out in a study of T cells in Graves' hyperthyroidism and ophthalmopathy. Researchers took RNA transcripts and amplified the TCR beta CDR3 regions from them. TCR CDR3 underwent first-round RT-PCR with the HTBI primer set. TCRdb ran MiXCR on the multiplex PCR reads and lists one entry per CDR3 protein. The table lists approximately 430,000 distinct CDR3 sequences, approximately 14% of them singletons. V dropped 3 bases and J dropped 1 base, with 15 bases sitting between them. Germline CDR1 reads LNHNV; CDR2 reads YYDKDF (reference sequence). The CDR3 is 16 residues long.

The chain has TRBV15 and TRBJ2-5; possibly TRBD1 for D (6 bases). The sequencing input was blood. This TCR was sampled from a woman aged 18 to 35 with Graves' hyperthyroidism. In DNA form, the CDR3 reads TGTGCCACCAGCAGGGGGATCGACAGGTCCCAAGAGACCCAGTACTTC. Translated, it gives CATSRGIDRSQETQYF. Variable domain in full (rest from reference TRBV15 and TRBJ2-5): DAMVIQNPRYQVTQFGKPVTLSCSQTLNHNVMYWYQQKSSQAPKLLFHYYDKDFNNEADTPDNFQSRRPNTSFCFLDIRSPGLGDTAMYLCATSRGIDRSQETQYFGPGTRLLVL.